These 11 T cell receptor beta chains were sequenced from one sample in a study of immune characterization of retroperitoneal liposarcoma. MiXCR was run by TCRdb on the PCR reads, yielding one entry per CDR3 protein. This sample yields approximately 3,000 distinct CDR3 sequences, of which around 50% are seen a single time; approximately 51% belongs to the top ten. The sample taken for sequencing was tumor tissue. Every receptor here comes from a male donor with retroperitoneal liposarcoma.

This clonotype was picked up a small number of times. The chain employs TRBV6-1 and TRBJ2-1; D may be TRBD1 or TRBD2 (6 bases each). Gene TRBJ2-5 matches the end of the DNA better, so the J call may be wrong. This CDR3 has 15 residues. Looked up from germline, CDR1 is MNHNS and CDR2 is SASEGT. For the CDR3, the DNA is TGTGCCAGCAGTGAAGCGCTTGGGGGGCCAGAGACCCAGTACTTC. Its protein is CASSEALGGPETQYF.

The rearrangement uses TRBV6-1 and TRBJ2-3; D may be TRBD1 or TRBD2 (7 bases each). The CDR3 extends over 15 amino acids. Trimming removed 5 bases from V and 2 bases from J, with 14 bases in between. The germline V gene has CDR1 MNHNS and CDR2 SASEGT. The CDR3 DNA reads TGTGCCAGCAGTAGGGGGGGACAGTCCACAGATACGCAGTATTTT. This sequence encodes CASSRGGQSTDTQYF.

This clonotype is classed as medium-sized. This chain links TRBV7-6 with TRBJ2-4; D might be TRBD2 (5 bases). This CDR3 comprises 13 residues. The V end was cut by 5 bases, the J end by 8 bases, with 13 bases between. CDR1 is SGHVS, CDR2 FNYEAQ, per germline. This chain's CDR3 is CASSRTNGDIQYF. Here the CDR3 DNA reads TGTGCCAGCAGCCGGACCAACGGGGACATTCAGTACTTC.

The table lists this clonotype with a few counts. The rearrangement uses TRBV6-1 and TRBJ2-1, with 8 bases matching TRBD2. The CDR3 runs 15 residues. Germline trimming cut 6 bases from V and 4 bases from J; bases unmatched to any gene: 8. Germline V lookup: CDR1 MNHNS, CDR2 SASEGT. The CDR3 DNA reads TGTGCCAGCAGCCCCGGGGTAGCGGGATACAATGAGCAGTTCTTC. Translated: CASSPGVAGYNEQFF.

The gene calls are TRBV12-3 or TRBV12-4 and TRBJ1-5; no definite D call. Trimming removed 1 base at V and 3 bases at J, with 7 bases between. The CDR3 is 14 amino acids. The CDR3 DNA reads as TGTGCCAGCAGTTTAGGGCAGAACAATCAGCCCCAGCATTTT. Translation gives CASSLGQNNQPQHF.

The rearrangement joins TRBV7-2 to TRBJ2-1, with unresolved D. The germline gives CDR1 SGHTA, CDR2 FQGNSA. V dropped 5 bases and J dropped 10 bases, with 18 bases sitting between them. The CDR3 covers 14 residues. CDR3: CASSTSGPPYEQFF. CDR3 nucleotide sequence: TGTGCCAGCAGCACCTCCGGTCCCCCCTACGAGCAGTTCTTC.

This clonotype is termed large. The V call is TRBV6-1, the J call TRBJ2-4, with D tentatively TRBD1 (6 bases). V was trimmed by 6 bases and J by 0 bases, leaving 6 bases between them. The CDR3 totals 13 residues. The germline CDR1 and CDR2 sequences are MNHNS and SASEGT. The DNA for the CDR3 is TGTGCCAGCAGCAGGGGAGCCAAAAACATTCAGTACTTC. This codes for CASSRGAKNIQYF.

This clonotype is medium-sized in the sample. V is TRBV6-1 and J is TRBJ2-7, with 12 bases lining up with TRBD1. The length of the CDR3 is 14 residues. Germline lookup yields CDR1 MNHNS and CDR2 SASEGT. V was pared by 11 bases and J by 1 base, with 6 bases of the junction left unmatched. The CDR3 DNA reads TGTGCCTACGGGACAGGGGGCGCTTCCTACGAGCAGTACTTC. Protein product: CAYGTGGASYEQYF.

This chain uses TRBV27 with TRBJ2-5; possible D gene TRBD2, 5 bases. The DNA end is a closer match to TRBJ2-7, so the J assignment may be wrong. The CDR3 is 15 amino acids. Germline V CDR1 and CDR2: MNHEY, SMNVEV (reference sequence). CDR3 region: CASSSPSGLSYEQYF. The CDR3, as DNA: TGTGCCAGCAGTTCCCCGAGCGGACTCTCCTACGAGCAGTACTTC.

The rearrangement uses TRBV6-6 and TRBJ2-3; possible D gene TRBD1, 6 bases. V was shortened by 2 bases and J by 0 bases, with 15 bases between the two germline ends. The CDR3 consists of 17 residues. Looked up from germline, CDR1 is MNHNY and CDR2 is SVGAGI (reference sequence). The CDR3 coding sequence is TGTGCCAGCAGTTACGGGACAAAAGGGCGTAGCACAGATACGCAGTATTTT. Translated, it gives CASSYGTKGRSTDTQYF.

This clonotype was observed a few times. The DNA of the CDR3 is TGCGCCAGCAGCCAAGAATCCCTAGTCTCCTACGAGCAGTACTTC. Translating gives CASSQESLVSYEQYF. The V call is TRBV4-1, the J call TRBJ2-7; D gene unclear. V shed 0 bases and J shed 0 bases, with 9 bases lying between them. From germline, CDR1 is MGHRA and CDR2 YSYEKL. This CDR3 comprises 15 residues.